The clone carrying this TCR beta chain was seen repeatedly, ten times or more. Its antigen is currently unknown. Trimming removed 3 bases at V and 8 bases at J, with 8 bases between. Germline V gene lookup returns CDR1 SGHDT and CDR2 YYEEEE. The CDR3 has 11 amino acids. This sample is part of a study of CD8+CD57+ T cells in acquired aplastic anemia. Findings of the study overall: Roughly 30 sequences, all CD8+ CDR3, were shared between patients and controls.

Whoever was chosen for sequencing had shown CD8+CD57+ cell expansion by flow cytometry. Investigators profiled TCR beta VDJ and CDR3 from genomic DNA template. MiXCR, applied by TCRdb to the reads, yields one record per CDR3 protein. The sample has more than 200,000 distinct CDR3 sequences, roughly 50% seen once. The clonotype comes from a human donor with aplastic anemia. The sequenced sample consisted of sorted CD4+, CD8+, or CD8+CD57+ T cells (not recorded which) from PBMCs. This chain uses TRBV5-6 with TRBJ1-2; no firm D call. The DNA for the CDR3 is TGTGCCAGCAGCTCGGGTAGCGGCTACACCTTC. Its protein is CASSSGSGYTF.